This paragraph covers one T cell receptor (beta chain) sequence. Its target is not known. The record originates from a study of vaccination effects on CD4 cells after COVID-19. Study context: Post-vaccine sampling occurred a median 72 days after the second dose.

With the ViraFEST assay, the study expanded antigen-specific CD4+ T cells using viral peptide pools, then sequenced them. Researchers isolated CD4+ T cells once about eleven days of culture had elapsed. Two-dose BNT162b2 or mRNA-1273 vaccination was given to participants. No vaccinee had earlier SARS-CoV-2 infection, and nucleocapsid antibodies were negative. On days 3 and 7, fresh IL-2 medium replaced half the medium. This CDR3 contains 16 residues. Germline V CDR1 and CDR2: KGHSH, LQKENI. V shed 2 bases and J shed 6 bases, with 14 bases lying between them. Sequencing used immunoSEQ multiplex PCR; TCRdb keeps in-frame clones, though not all of them. The table has about 72,000 clones, over 70% seen once.

The specimen was CD4+ T cells from PBMCs cultured with HCoV-229E spike peptides, collected after COVID-19 vaccination. The clonotype originates from a human donor who received a COVID-19 vaccine. The rearrangement links TRBV18 to TRBJ1-6; possible D gene TRBD1, 5 bases. CDR3 in amino acids: CASSPGLTATNSPLHF. Here the CDR3 DNA reads TGTGCCAGCTCACCAGGCTTGACAGCGACTAATTCACCCCTCCACTTT.